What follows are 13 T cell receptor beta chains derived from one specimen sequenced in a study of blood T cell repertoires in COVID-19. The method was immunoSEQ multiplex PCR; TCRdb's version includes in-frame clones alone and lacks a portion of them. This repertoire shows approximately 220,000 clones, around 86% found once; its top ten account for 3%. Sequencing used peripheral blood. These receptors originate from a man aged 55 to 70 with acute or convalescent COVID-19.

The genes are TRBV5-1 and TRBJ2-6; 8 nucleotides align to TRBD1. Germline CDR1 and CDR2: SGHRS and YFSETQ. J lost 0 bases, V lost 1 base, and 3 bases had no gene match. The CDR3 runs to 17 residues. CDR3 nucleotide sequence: TGCGCCAGCAGCTTGTATGGACAGGGCTCTGGGGCCAACGTCCTGACTTTC. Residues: CASSLYGQGSGANVLTF.

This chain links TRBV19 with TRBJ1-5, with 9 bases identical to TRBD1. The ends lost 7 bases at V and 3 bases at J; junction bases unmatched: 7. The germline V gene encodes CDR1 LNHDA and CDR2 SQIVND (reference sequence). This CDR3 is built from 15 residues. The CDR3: CASMAGQGYNQPQHF. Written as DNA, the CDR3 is TGTGCCAGTATGGCGGGACAGGGCTACAATCAGCCCCAGCATTTT.

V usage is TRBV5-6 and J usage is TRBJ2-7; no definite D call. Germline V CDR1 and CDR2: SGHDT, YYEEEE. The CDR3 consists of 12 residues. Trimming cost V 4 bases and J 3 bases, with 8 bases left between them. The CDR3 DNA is TGTGCCAGCAGCACTGGCGGCTACGAGCAGTACTTC. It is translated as CASSTGGYEQYF.

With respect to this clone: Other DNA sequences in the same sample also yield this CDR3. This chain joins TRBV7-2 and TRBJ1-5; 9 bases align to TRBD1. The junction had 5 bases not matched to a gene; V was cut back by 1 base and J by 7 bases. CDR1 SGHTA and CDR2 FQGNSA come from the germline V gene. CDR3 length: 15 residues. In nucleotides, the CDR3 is TGTGCCAGCAGCTTAGTTGGGACAGGGCAACAGCCCCAGCATTTT. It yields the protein CASSLVGTGQQPQHF.

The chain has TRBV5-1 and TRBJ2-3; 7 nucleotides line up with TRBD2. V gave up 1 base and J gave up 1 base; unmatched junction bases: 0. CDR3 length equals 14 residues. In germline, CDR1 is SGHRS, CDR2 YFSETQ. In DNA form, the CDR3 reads TGCGCCAGCAGCTTGACTAGCGGCACAGATACGCAGTATTTT. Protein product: CASSLTSGTDTQYF.

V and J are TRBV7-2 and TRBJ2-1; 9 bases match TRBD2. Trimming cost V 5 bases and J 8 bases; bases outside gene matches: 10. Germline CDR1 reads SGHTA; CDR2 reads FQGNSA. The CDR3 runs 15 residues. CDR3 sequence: CASSPPGLALHEQFF. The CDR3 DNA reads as TGTGCCAGCAGCCCTCCGGGACTAGCTCTCCATGAGCAGTTCTTC.

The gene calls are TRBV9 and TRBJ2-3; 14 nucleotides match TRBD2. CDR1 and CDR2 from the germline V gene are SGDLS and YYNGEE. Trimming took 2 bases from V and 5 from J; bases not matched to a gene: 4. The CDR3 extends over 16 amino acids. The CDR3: CASSVGLAGAGDTQYF. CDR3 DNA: TGTGCCAGCAGCGTGGGACTAGCGGGGGCAGGAGATACGCAGTATTTT.

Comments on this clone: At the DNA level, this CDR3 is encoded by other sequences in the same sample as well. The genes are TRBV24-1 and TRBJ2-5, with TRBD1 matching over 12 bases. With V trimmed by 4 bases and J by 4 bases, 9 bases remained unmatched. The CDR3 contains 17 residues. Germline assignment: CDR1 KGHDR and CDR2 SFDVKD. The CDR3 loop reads CATSDPGQGAGGETQYF. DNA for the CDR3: TGTGCCACCAGTGACCCGGGACAGGGGGCGGGAGGAGAGACCCAGTACTTC.

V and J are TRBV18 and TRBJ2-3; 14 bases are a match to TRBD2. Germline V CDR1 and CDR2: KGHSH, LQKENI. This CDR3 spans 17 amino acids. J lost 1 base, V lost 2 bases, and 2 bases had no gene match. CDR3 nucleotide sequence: TGTGCCAGCTCACCAACGGGACTAGCGGGGGGCACAGATACGCAGTATTTT. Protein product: CASSPTGLAGGTDTQYF.

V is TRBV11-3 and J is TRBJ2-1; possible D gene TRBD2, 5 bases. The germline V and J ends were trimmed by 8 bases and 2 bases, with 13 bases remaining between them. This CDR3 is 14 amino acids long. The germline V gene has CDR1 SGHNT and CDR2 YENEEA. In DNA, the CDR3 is TGTGCCAGCCGCGGAGGTCCTGCCTACAATGAGCAGTTCTTC. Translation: CASRGGPAYNEQFF.

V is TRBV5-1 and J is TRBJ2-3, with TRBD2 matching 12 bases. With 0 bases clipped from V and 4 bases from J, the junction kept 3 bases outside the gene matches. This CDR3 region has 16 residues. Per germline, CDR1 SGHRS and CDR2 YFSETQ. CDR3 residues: CASSLGLAGDADTQYF. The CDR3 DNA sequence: TGCGCCAGCAGCTTGGGACTAGCGGGGGACGCAGATACGCAGTATTTT.

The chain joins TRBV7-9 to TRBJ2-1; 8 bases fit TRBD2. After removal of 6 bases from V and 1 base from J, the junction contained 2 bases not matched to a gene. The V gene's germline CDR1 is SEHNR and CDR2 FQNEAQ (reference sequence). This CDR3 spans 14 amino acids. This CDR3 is CASRSGGSYNEQFF. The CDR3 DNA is TGTGCCAGCAGGTCGGGGGGGTCCTACAATGAGCAGTTCTTC.

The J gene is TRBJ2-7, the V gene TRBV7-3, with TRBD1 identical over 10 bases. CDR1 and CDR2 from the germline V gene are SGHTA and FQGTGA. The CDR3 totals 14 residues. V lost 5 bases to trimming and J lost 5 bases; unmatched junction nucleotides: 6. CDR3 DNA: TGTGCCAGCAGCGAGGGGGACAGGGGTCACGAGCAGTACTTC. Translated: CASSEGDRGHEQYF.